One and the same sample provided the 21 T cell receptor beta chains below, sequenced in a study of cytomegalovirus exposure and HLA in healthy donors. Primers for the PCR totalled 60 Vbeta and 13 Jbeta. The data were produced by immunoSEQ multiplex PCR, yet TCRdb's version contains in-frame clones alone and is incomplete. This sample has 150,000 to 200,000 clones; around 79% occur once, and the top ten carry around 0.74%. The sample comprised PBMCs. The receptors come from a woman aged 40 to 50 in good health and CMV-seronegative.

The V gene is TRBV4-3, the J gene TRBJ2-1; 11 bases align to TRBD2. The CDR3 spans 18 residues. Unmatched junction bases numbered 9, after V lost 4 bases and J lost 1 base. CDR1 LGHNA and CDR2 YSLEER come from the germline V gene. CDR3: CASSPRLAGTESYNEQFF. For the CDR3, the DNA is TGCGCCAGCAGCCCAAGACTAGCGGGAACGGAGTCCTACAATGAGCAGTTCTTC.

This clone showed up just once. J is TRBJ2-1 and V is TRBV7-2; 8 bases match TRBD2. The J segment lost 6 bases and the V segment lost 4 bases, leaving 11 bases of the junction unmatched. The germline CDR1 and CDR2 sequences are SGHTA and FQGNSA. CDR3 size: 16 residues. CDR3 bases: TGTGCCAGCAGCTCCAATCTAGCGGGCCTCGGCAATGAGCAGTTCTTC. Translated, it gives CASSSNLAGLGNEQFF.

This chain connects TRBV5-1 to TRBJ2-5; TRBD2 agrees at 9 bases. This CDR3 contains 13 residues. V dropped 3 bases and J dropped 7; count of bases not matched to a gene: 4. Germline assignment: CDR1 SGHRS and CDR2 YFSETQ. The CDR3 loop is CASSSREGGTQYF. In DNA, the CDR3 is TGCGCCAGCAGCTCGCGGGAGGGGGGGACCCAGTACTTC.

The chain carries TRBV5-1 and TRBJ2-7; the match to TRBD2 covers 13 bases. This CDR3 contains 17 residues. Germline V gene data show CDR1 as SGHRS and CDR2 as YFSETQ. With 4 bases clipped from V and 1 base from J, the junction kept 8 bases outside the gene matches. CDR3 in amino acids: CASSPGLAGATSYEQYF. The CDR3 nucleotides are TGCGCCAGCAGCCCAGGACTAGCGGGGGCAACTTCCTACGAGCAGTACTTC.

The chain carries TRBV11-3 and TRBJ1-1, with a tentative D call TRBD1 (6 bases). V was pared by 2 bases and J by 6 bases, with 13 bases between. The CDR3 extends over 14 amino acids. CDR1 and CDR2 from the germline V gene are SGHNT and YENEEA. The CDR3 sequence: CASSLRGGTPEAFF. The CDR3 DNA reads as TGTGCCAGCAGCTTAAGAGGGGGAACACCTGAAGCTTTCTTT.

The rearrangement uses TRBV27 and TRBJ2-3; the match to TRBD2 covers 11 bases. The CDR3 is made up of 18 amino acids. CDR1 is MNHEY, CDR2 SMNVEV, per germline (reference sequence). The V segment lost 5 bases and the J segment 6 bases; nucleotides outside the gene matches: 16. The CDR3 region is CASSPWTSGPPGGDTQYF. CDR3 nucleotides: TGTGCCAGCAGTCCCTGGACTAGCGGGCCCCCTGGGGGTGATACGCAGTATTTT.

This chain joins TRBV20-1 and TRBJ2-7; a possible D gene is TRBD1 (5 bases). Germline CDR1 is DFQATT and CDR2 is SNEGSKA (reference sequence). The CDR3 spans 11 residues. Trimming took 3 bases from V and 5 from J, leaving 8 bases between them. Here the CDR3 reads CSASSRDEQYF. CDR3 nucleotides: TGCAGTGCTAGTAGCAGGGACGAGCAGTACTTC.

CDR3 DNA sequence: TGTGCCAGCAGTTTAACCGGGACAGGGGCCGAAAAACTGTTTTTT. Its translation is CASSLTGTGAEKLFF. This chain uses TRBV28 with TRBJ1-4, with 10 bases fitting TRBD1. CDR3 size: 15 residues. J lost 8 bases, V lost 2 bases, and 5 bases had no gene match. In germline, CDR1 is MDHEN, CDR2 SYDVKM.

Remarks on this clone: Compared with germline, one end of the junction differs, possibly owing to a read error. This rearrangement joins TRBV28 to TRBJ2-2; perhaps TRBD2 as D (6 bases). CDR3 size: 15 residues. Per the germline V gene, CDR1 is MDHEN and CDR2 is SYDVKM. CDR3 sequence reads: CASRLEGVGTGELFF. The DNA for the CDR3 is TGTGCCAGCCGTTTGGAGGGAGTCGGCACCGGGGAGCTGTTTTTT.

Note on this clone: The junction does not match germline at one end; this may be a read error. The chain combines TRBV7-7 with TRBJ2-3, with D unresolved. From germline, CDR1 is SSHAT and CDR2 FNYEAQ (reference sequence). This CDR3 comprises 12 residues. The DNA for the CDR3 is TGTGCTAGCAGCCCCTTGCGGGATACGCAGTATTTT. The encoded protein is CASSPLRDTQYF.

The rearrangement joins TRBV6-5 to TRBJ2-7, with a weak D call TRBD2 (5 bases). Trimming shortened V by 6 bases and J by 7 bases, and 19 bases separated the two germline ends. This CDR3 has 14 amino acids. CDR1 and CDR2 from the germline V gene are MNHEY and SVGAGI. The CDR3 region is CASRGAQEQWEQYF. The CDR3 DNA sequence: TGTGCCAGCAGGGGAGCGCAGGAGCAATGGGAGCAGTACTTC.

The chain employs TRBV5-1 and TRBJ2-1, with 9 bases fitting TRBD1. This CDR3 spans 16 amino acids. CDR1 is SGHRS, CDR2 YFSETQ, per germline. The junction had 6 bases not matched to a gene; V was cut back by 0 bases and J by 5 bases. The CDR3 DNA is TGCGCCAGCAGCTTGGTGAAGGGACAGGGACACAATGAGCAGTTCTTC. Protein: CASSLVKGQGHNEQFF.

The chain combines TRBV19 with TRBJ2-5, with D tentatively TRBD2 (6 bases). The CDR3 spans 12 residues. The V gene's germline CDR1 is LNHDA and CDR2 SQIVND (reference sequence). Deletions cut 4 bases from V and 6 bases from J, with 9 bases between. CDR3 sequence reads: CASSTAGKTQYF. The CDR3, as DNA: TGTGCCAGTAGTACGGCGGGAAAGACCCAGTACTTC.

The V and J genes are TRBV18 and TRBJ1-1; D remains unclear. Germline loops: CDR1 KGHSH, CDR2 LQKENI. V shed 2 bases and J shed 1 base, with 11 bases lying between them. The CDR3 consists of 15 residues. The CDR3 protein is CASSPAGFRNTEAFF. Here the CDR3 DNA reads TGTGCCAGCTCACCAGCGGGGTTCAGGAACACTGAAGCTTTCTTT.

The chain employs TRBV27 and TRBJ2-7, with D perhaps matching TRBD1 (6 bases). CDR1 and CDR2 from the germline V gene are MNHEY and SMNVEV (reference sequence). CDR3 length equals 13 residues. The germline V and J ends were trimmed by 0 bases and 5 bases, with 8 bases remaining between them. This CDR3 reads CASSLSRGNEQYF. The CDR3 nucleotides read TGTGCCAGCAGTTTATCGAGGGGGAACGAGCAGTACTTC.

This rearrangement joins TRBV7-9 to TRBJ1-1; tentatively, D is TRBD1 (5 bases). Trimming removed 5 bases from V and 1 base from J, with 5 bases in between. Germline values: CDR1 SEHNR, CDR2 FQNEAQ (reference sequence). The CDR3 has 12 residues. CDR3 in amino acids: CASSQGNTEAFF. The CDR3 DNA sequence: TGTGCCAGCAGCCAGGGGAACACTGAAGCTTTCTTT.

The chain links TRBV7-9 to TRBJ2-2; 7 nucleotides match TRBD1. The CDR3 is 15 amino acids. Germline values: CDR1 SEHNR, CDR2 FQNEAQ (reference sequence). The J segment lost 5 bases and the V segment lost 5 bases, leaving 8 bases of the junction unmatched. The CDR3 sequence: CASSVPDRATGELFF. CDR3 in DNA: TGTGCCAGCAGCGTACCAGACAGGGCTACCGGGGAGCTGTTTTTT.

The chain's CDR3 is CASSGIQGLNTEAFF. The CDR3 region has the DNA TGTGCCAGCAGTGGGATACAGGGGTTGAACACTGAAGCTTTCTTT. The chain uses TRBV6-1 and TRBJ1-1, with 7 positions matching TRBD1. V lost 4 bases and J lost 0; bases outside the gene matches: 5. Germline V CDR1 and CDR2: MNHNS, SASEGT. The CDR3 extends over 15 amino acids.

The rearrangement joins TRBV6-6 to TRBJ1-2; TRBD1 is a possible D gene (6 bases). Between the trimmed V and J ends, which lost 2 bases and 0 bases, there was a span of 10 bases. CDR1 is MNHNY and CDR2 is SVGAGI in the germline V gene (reference sequence). The CDR3 spans 15 residues. CDR3 sequence reads: CASSYLRQANYGYTF. CDR3 nucleotides: TGTGCCAGCAGTTACCTCCGACAGGCTAACTATGGCTACACCTTC.

The chain links TRBV29-1 to TRBJ2-7; 7 bases are a match to TRBD1. Germline V gives CDR1 SQVTM, CDR2 ANQGSEA. The CDR3 spans 13 residues. The junction had 3 bases not matched to a gene; V was cut back by 1 base and J by 3 bases. The CDR3 DNA follows: TGCAGCGTTGAAGTAGACAGGGACTACGAGCAGTACTTC. Amino acids: CSVEVDRDYEQYF.

V gene TRBV9 combines with J gene TRBJ2-1; 10 bases map to TRBD2. CDR1 is SGDLS and CDR2 is YYNGEE in the germline V gene. Trimming removed 2 bases from V and 8 bases from J; junction bases left unmatched: 4. The CDR3 is 14 amino acids. DNA for the CDR3: TGTGCCAGCAGCGTCGGGACTAGCGATTATGAGCAGTTCTTC. It encodes CASSVGTSDYEQFF.